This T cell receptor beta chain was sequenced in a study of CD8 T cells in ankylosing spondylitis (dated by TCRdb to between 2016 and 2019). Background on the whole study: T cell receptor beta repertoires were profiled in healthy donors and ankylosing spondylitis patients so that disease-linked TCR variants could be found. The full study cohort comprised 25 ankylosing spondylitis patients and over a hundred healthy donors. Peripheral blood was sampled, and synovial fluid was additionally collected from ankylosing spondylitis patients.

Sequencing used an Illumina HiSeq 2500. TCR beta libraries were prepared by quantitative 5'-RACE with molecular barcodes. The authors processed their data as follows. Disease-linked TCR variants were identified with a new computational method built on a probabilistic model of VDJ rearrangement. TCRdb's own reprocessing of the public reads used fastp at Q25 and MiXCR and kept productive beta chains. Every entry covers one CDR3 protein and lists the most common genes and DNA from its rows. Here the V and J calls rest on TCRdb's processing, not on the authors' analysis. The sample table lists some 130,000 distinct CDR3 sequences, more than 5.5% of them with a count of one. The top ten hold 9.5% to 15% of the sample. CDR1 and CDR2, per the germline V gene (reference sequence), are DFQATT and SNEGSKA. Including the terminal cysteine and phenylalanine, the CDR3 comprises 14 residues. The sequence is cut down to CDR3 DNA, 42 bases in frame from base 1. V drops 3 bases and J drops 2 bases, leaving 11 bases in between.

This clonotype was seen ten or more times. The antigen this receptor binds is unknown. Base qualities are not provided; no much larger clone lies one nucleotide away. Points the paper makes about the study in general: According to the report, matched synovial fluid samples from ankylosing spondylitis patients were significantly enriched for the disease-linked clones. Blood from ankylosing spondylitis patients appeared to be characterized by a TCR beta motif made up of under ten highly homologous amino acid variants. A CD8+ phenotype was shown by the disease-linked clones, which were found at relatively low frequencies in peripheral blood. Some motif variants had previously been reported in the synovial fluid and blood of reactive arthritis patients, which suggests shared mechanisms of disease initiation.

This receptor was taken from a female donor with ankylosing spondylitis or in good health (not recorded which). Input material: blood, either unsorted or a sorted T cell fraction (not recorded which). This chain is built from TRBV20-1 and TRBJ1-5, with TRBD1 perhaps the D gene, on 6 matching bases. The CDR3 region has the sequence CSARDRTGNQPQHF. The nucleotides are TGCAGTGCTAGGGACAGAACGGGCAATCAGCCCCAGCATTTT.